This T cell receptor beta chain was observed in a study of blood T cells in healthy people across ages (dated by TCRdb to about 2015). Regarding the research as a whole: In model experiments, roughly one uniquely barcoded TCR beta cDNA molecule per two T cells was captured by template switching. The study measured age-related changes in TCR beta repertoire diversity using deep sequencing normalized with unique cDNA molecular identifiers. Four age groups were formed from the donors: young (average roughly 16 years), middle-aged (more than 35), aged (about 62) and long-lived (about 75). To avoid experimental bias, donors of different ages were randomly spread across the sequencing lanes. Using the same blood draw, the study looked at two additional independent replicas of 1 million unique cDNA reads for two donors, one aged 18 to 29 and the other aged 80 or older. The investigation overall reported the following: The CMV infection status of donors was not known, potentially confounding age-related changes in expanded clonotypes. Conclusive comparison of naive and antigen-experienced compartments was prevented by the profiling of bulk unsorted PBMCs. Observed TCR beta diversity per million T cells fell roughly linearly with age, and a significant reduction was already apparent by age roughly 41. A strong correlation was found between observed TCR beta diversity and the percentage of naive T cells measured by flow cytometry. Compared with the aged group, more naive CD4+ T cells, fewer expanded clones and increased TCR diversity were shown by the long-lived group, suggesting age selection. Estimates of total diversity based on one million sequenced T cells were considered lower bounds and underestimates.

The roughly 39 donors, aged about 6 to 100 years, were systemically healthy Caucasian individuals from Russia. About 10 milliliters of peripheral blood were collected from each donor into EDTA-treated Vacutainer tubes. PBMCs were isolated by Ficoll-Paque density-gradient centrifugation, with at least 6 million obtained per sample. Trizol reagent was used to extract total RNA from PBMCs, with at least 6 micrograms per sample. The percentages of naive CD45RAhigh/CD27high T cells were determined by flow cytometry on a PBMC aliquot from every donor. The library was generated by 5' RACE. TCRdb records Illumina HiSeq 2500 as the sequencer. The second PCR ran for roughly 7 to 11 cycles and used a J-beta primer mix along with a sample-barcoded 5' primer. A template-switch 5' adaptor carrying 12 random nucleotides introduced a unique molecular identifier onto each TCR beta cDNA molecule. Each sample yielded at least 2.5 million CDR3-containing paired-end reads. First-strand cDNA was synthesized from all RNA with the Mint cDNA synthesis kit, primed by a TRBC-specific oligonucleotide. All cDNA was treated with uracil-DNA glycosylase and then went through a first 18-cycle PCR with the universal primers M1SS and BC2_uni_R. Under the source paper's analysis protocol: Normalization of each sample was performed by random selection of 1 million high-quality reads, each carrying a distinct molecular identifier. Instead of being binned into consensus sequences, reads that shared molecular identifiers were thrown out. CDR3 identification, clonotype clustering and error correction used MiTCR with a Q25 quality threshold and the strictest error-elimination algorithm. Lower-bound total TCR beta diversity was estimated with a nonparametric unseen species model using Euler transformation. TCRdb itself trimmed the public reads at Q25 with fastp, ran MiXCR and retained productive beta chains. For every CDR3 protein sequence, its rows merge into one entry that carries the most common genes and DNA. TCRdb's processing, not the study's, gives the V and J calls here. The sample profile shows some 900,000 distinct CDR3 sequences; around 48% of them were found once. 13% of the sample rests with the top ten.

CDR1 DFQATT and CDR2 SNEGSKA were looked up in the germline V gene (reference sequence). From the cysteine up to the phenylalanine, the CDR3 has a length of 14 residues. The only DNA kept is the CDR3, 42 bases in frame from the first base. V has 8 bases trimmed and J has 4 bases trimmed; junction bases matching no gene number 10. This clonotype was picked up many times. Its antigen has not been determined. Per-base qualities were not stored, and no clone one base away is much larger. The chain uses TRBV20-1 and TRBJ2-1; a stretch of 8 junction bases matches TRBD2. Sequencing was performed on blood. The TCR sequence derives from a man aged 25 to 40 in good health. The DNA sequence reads TGCAGTACCGATCGGGGGGGCCTTTACAATGAGCAGTTCTTC. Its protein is CSTDRGGLYNEQFF.